The 23 T cell receptor beta chains in this list originate from one sample, sequenced in a study of blood T cell repertoires in COVID-19 (dated by TCRdb to the early 2020s). The library was generated by the immunoSEQ multiplex PCR assay. TCRdb took this table from immuneACCESS and kept in-frame rearrangements with V and J called. Such tables lack part of the clones; where checked against another copy, unresolved V genes explain under half of the gap, and the rest is unexplained. Counted in this sample were around 310,000 clones; about 93% of them appeared once. 6% to 7% of the sample belongs to the ten largest clones. The sequenced sample consisted of peripheral blood. These receptors were obtained from a young woman with COVID-19, enrolled during active disease.

CDR3 in amino acids: CASSQSGQGIEKLFF. The CDR3 bases are TGTGCCAGCAGCCAATCGGGACAGGGTATTGAAAAACTGTTTTTT. The genes are TRBV11-2 and TRBJ1-4; TRBD1 matches at 9 bases. CDR3 length: 15 amino acids. Germline CDR1 reads SGHAT; CDR2 reads FQNNGV. V lost 5 bases to trimming and J lost 7 bases; unmatched junction nucleotides: 8.

V and J are TRBV7-9 and TRBJ2-2, with TRBD1 matching 7 bases. V dropped 5 bases and J dropped 5; count of bases not matched to a gene: 8. CDR1 SEHNR and CDR2 FQNEAQ come from the germline V gene (reference sequence). This CDR3 comprises 15 residues. The CDR3 coding sequence is TGTGCCAGCAGCACCCCCTTGACAGGGACCGGGGAGCTGTTTTTT. It yields the protein CASSTPLTGTGELFF.

The J gene is TRBJ1-1, the V gene TRBV28, with D unresolved. CDR1 and CDR2 (germline): MDHEN, SYDVKM. The CDR3 is 13 amino acids. Trimming stripped 3 bases from V and 7 bases from J, with 12 bases between. CDR3 DNA: TGTGCCAGCAGTTTGTTGGTCTTCGGTGAAGCTTTCTTT. Residues: CASSLLVFGEAFF.

This rearrangement joins TRBV7-2 to TRBJ1-1, with D possibly being TRBD1 (5 bases). Germline assignment: CDR1 SGHTA and CDR2 FQGNSA. V was shortened by 4 bases and J by 3 bases, with 9 bases between the two germline ends. This CDR3 has 13 amino acids. The CDR3 DNA is TGTGCCAGCAGCTCGACAGAATACACTGAAGCTTTCTTT. Its protein is CASSSTEYTEAFF.

The rearrangement links TRBV7-9 to TRBJ1-4; a weak D match, TRBD1 (5 bases). Trimming left V 3 bases short and J 5 bases short, with 13 bases between. Germline lookup yields CDR1 SEHNR and CDR2 FQNEAQ (reference sequence). This CDR3 is built from 15 residues. The CDR3 coding sequence is TGTGCCAGCAGCTTTCTGCGGGACTCCAATGAAAAACTGTTTTTT. It translates to CASSFLRDSNEKLFF.

This sequence joins TRBV29-1 and TRBJ2-3; 10 bases agree with TRBD1. Germline values: CDR1 SQVTM, CDR2 ANQGSEA. The CDR3 has 15 amino acids. The J segment lost 2 bases and the V segment lost 2 bases, leaving 4 bases of the junction unmatched. The CDR3 nucleotides are TGCAGCGTTGAAAAGGGACAGGGGAACACAGATACGCAGTATTTT. Translated, it gives CSVEKGQGNTDTQYF.

The chain is built from TRBV3-1 (or the pseudogene TRBV3-2) and TRBJ1-6; tentatively, D is TRBD1 (5 bases). V lost 4 bases to trimming and J lost 5 bases, with 15 bases between them. Germline V gene sequence: CDR1 LGHDT, CDR2 YNNKEL (reference sequence). This CDR3 comprises 16 residues. The CDR3, as DNA: TGTGCCAGCAGCCCTGTACAAAAACAGGATAATTCACCCCTCCACTTT. Its protein is CASSPVQKQDNSPLHF.

V usage is TRBV3-1 (or the pseudogene TRBV3-2) and J usage is TRBJ2-1; D is unresolved. CDR3 length equals 13 residues. Germline lookup yields CDR1 LGHDT and CDR2 YNNKEL (reference sequence). V was pared by 1 base and J by 9 bases, with 10 bases between. Here the CDR3 DNA reads TGTGCCAGCAGCCAAGGAAGACTGAGTGAGCAGTTCTTC. Its protein product is CASSQGRLSEQFF.

The count of this clone is one. The V and J genes are TRBV4-1 and TRBJ1-4; 8 bases are shared with TRBD1. CDR3 size: 16 residues. V dropped 2 bases and J dropped 6; count of bases not matched to a gene: 8. CDR1 is MGHRA and CDR2 is YSYEKL in the germline V gene. This chain's CDR3 is CASSQLGQGGDEKLFF. The CDR3 DNA follows: TGCGCCAGCAGCCAACTCGGACAGGGAGGGGATGAAAAACTGTTTTTT.

This sequence joins TRBV28 and TRBJ2-3; 8 nucleotides line up with TRBD1. Germline V gene lookup returns CDR1 MDHEN and CDR2 SYDVKM. J gave up 5 bases and V 6 bases, and 4 bases lay outside the gene matches. The CDR3 consists of 13 residues. CDR3 nucleotide sequence: TGTGCCAGCAGACTACAGGGGGGAGATACGCAGTATTTT. It specifies CASRLQGGDTQYF.

This clone was observed once. CDR3 DNA sequence: TGTGCCAGCAGCTTCGAGATCGCCCAAAATGAAAAACTGTTTTTT. Encoded protein: CASSFEIAQNEKLFF. V and J are TRBV7-2 and TRBJ1-4; D gene uncertain. This CDR3 region has 15 residues. CDR1 and CDR2 (germline): SGHTA, FQGNSA. The V end lost 3 bases, the J end lost 5 bases, and 13 bases lay between the germline ends. The full variable domain, rest sourced from reference TRBV7-2 and TRBJ1-4, is GAGVSQSPSNKVTEKGKDVELRCDPISGHTALYWYRQSLGQGLEFLIYFQGNSAPDKSGLPSDRFSAERTGGSVSTLTIQRTQQEDSAVYLCASSFEIAQNEKLFFGSGTQLSVL.

The count of this clone is one. This rearrangement joins TRBV6-5 to TRBJ2-2; 9 bases map to TRBD1. Trimming removed 8 bases from V and 8 bases from J; junction bases left unmatched: 12. Germline values: CDR1 MNHEY, CDR2 SVGAGI. This CDR3 contains 15 residues. This CDR3 is CASPHGTGSSGELFF. CDR3 DNA: TGTGCCAGCCCCCACGGGACAGGGTCATCAGGGGAGCTGTTTTTT.

This clone has a single count. The gene calls are TRBV19 and TRBJ1-6; D may be TRBD1 (5 bases). Germline CDR1 LNHDA, CDR2 SQIVND (reference sequence). The V gene lost 4 bases and the J gene lost 2 bases, with 12 bases spanning the gap. This CDR3 contains 16 residues. The CDR3 nucleotides read TGTGCCAGTAGTAAAGGACAAGGGCCCTATAATTCACCCCTCCACTTT. This encodes CASSKGQGPYNSPLHF.

This chain links TRBV11-2 with TRBJ1-1, with D uncertain. The CDR3 has 14 amino acids. V lost 0 bases and J lost 2, with 7 bases in between. Germline V CDR1 and CDR2: SGHAT, FQNNGV. The CDR3 DNA sequence: TGTGCCAGCAGCTTAGACGACATCAACACTGAAGCTTTCTTT. The encoded protein is CASSLDDINTEAFF.

This chain uses TRBV10-1 with TRBJ2-7, with D possibly being TRBD2 (6 bases). With 6 bases removed from V and 7 bases from J, the gap between germline ends came to 16 bases. CDR3 length: 13 residues. Germline V gene sequence: CDR1 WNHNN, CDR2 SYGVQD (reference sequence). The CDR3 region is CASRSAAGGEQYF. In nucleotides, the CDR3 is TGCGCCAGCAGGAGCGCCGCCGGGGGAGAGCAGTACTTC.

This clone appeared a single time. V gene TRBV30 combines with J gene TRBJ2-2; TRBD1 matches at 8 bases. The trim removed 5 bases at V and 4 bases at J, leaving 3 bases unmatched. The CDR3 has 13 amino acids. Per the germline V gene, CDR1 is GTSNPN and CDR2 is SVGIG (reference sequence). The CDR3 DNA follows: TGTGCCTGGGGCAGGGGGCTCACCGGGGAGCTGTTTTTT. It codes for CAWGRGLTGELFF.

This sequence joins TRBV27 and TRBJ2-2; TRBD1 is a possible D gene (5 bases). Per the germline V gene, CDR1 is MNHEY and CDR2 is SMNVEV (reference sequence). V shed 7 bases and J shed 1 base, with 16 bases lying between them. There are 16 residues in the CDR3. CDR3 sequence: CASIPLKGQNTGELFF. CDR3 nucleotide sequence: TGTGCCAGCATACCGTTAAAAGGACAGAACACCGGGGAGCTGTTTTTT.

The V gene is TRBV7-3, the J gene TRBJ2-1; 9 bases align to TRBD1. The V segment lost 1 base and the J segment 9 bases; nucleotides outside the gene matches: 7. CDR1 and CDR2 (germline): SGHTA, FQGTGA. The CDR3 covers 15 residues. The CDR3 sequence: CASSLRGQGPGEQFF. Here the CDR3 DNA reads TGTGCCAGCAGCTTAAGGGGACAGGGACCGGGTGAGCAGTTCTTC. The entire variable domain, with the rest obtained from reference TRBV7-3 and TRBJ2-1, is as follows: GAGVSQTPSNKVTEKGKYVELRCDPISGHTALYWYRQSLGQGPEFLIYFQGTGAADDSGLPNDRFFAVRPEGSVSTLKIQRTERGDSAVYLCASSLRGQGPGEQFFGPGTRLTVL.

This clone was detected only once. The chain links TRBV7-8 to TRBJ1-5; TRBD1 matches 7 bases. The junction had 6 bases not matched to a gene; V was cut back by 5 bases and J by 2 bases. CDR3 length equals 15 residues. Germline-derived CDR1 and CDR2 are SGHVS and FQNEAQ. CDR3 sequence reads: CASSVDRDGNQPQHF. CDR3 bases: TGTGCCAGCAGCGTAGACAGGGACGGCAATCAGCCCCAGCATTTT.

CDR3 DNA sequence: TGTGCCAGCAGTGATCTTGTCGGGGGGGTAAGCAATCAGCCCCAGCATTTT. Encoded protein: CASSDLVGGVSNQPQHF. This sequence joins TRBV6-1 and TRBJ1-5, with a tentative D call TRBD1 (5 bases). Trimming left V 3 bases short and J 1 base short, with 16 bases between. CDR1 and CDR2 (germline): MNHNS, SASEGT. This CDR3 comprises 17 residues.

The V call is TRBV6-5, the J call TRBJ1-5; tentative D call: TRBD1 (5 bases). The V end lost 6 bases, the J end lost 1 base, and 13 bases lay between the germline ends. The germline V gene encodes CDR1 MNHEY and CDR2 SVGAGI. The CDR3 extends over 15 amino acids. The CDR3 reads CASRNGRASNQPQHF. DNA for the CDR3: TGTGCCAGCAGAAATGGCAGGGCAAGCAATCAGCCCCAGCATTTT.

The genes are TRBV19 and TRBJ2-2; unclear D gene. Germline lookup yields CDR1 LNHDA and CDR2 SQIVND (reference sequence). V gave up 1 base and J gave up 1 base, with 7 bases separating them. The CDR3 has 15 amino acids. DNA of the CDR3: TGTGCCAGTAGTATAGGTCTACGGAACACCGGGGAGCTGTTTTTT. Protein sequence: CASSIGLRNTGELFF.

The rearrangement joins TRBV28 to TRBJ2-3; D call uncertain. V lost 6 bases to trimming and J lost 0 bases, with 16 bases between them. Germline CDR1 is MDHEN and CDR2 is SYDVKM. CDR3 length equals 16 residues. For the CDR3, the DNA is TGTGCCAGCAGATCCGGGTCCCGGATAAGCACAGATACGCAGTATTTT. Translation gives CASRSGSRISTDTQYF.